Listed here is a single T cell receptor beta chain. This clonotype occurred many times. Its antigen is still unknown. Per-base qualities were not stored, and no clone one base away is much larger. In the ophthalmopathy patients, disease was moderately to severely active, with a Clinical Activity Score of 3 or more, a NOSPECS grade of 4 or more, and a duration of less than 3 months. Patients with uncontrolled infections, other autoimmune diseases, pregnancy or lactation were excluded. Diagnoses relied on clinical symptoms, serum thyroxine and TRAb, thyroid ultrasound and orbital computed tomography. PBMCs were isolated from more than 8 ml of fresh peripheral blood by Ficoll-Paque density gradient centrifugation. Trizol reagent was used to extract total RNA, and RNA quality was then checked on an Agilent 2100 Bioanalyzer. The germline V gene specifies SNHLY as CDR1 and FYNNEI as CDR2. Including cysteine and phenylalanine, the CDR3 has 15 amino acids. Only the CDR3 part of the read is kept: 45 bases, read in frame from the first base. Between the V and J ends, shortened by 5 bases and 13 bases respectively, the junction contains 26 bases.

The TCR beta CDR3 regions were amplified from the RNA transcripts. The first round of RT-PCR for the TCR CDR3 was performed with the HTBI primer set and the Qiagen OneStep RT-PCR kit. A second multiplex PCR round built the libraries, followed by size selection and purification. The libraries were sequenced on an Illumina HiSeq2000 using paired-end 100 bp reads. Under the source paper's analysis protocol: Raw data were processed with SOAPnuke, discarding reads with adapters, uncalled bases, mean Phred below 15, or no exact constant-primer or identifier match. COPE v1.2.5 was used to merge the high-quality paired reads, and each unique nucleotide sequence was defined as a clonotype. MiTCR v1.1 was used to align clonotypes to the IMGT TRBV, TRBD and TRBJ reference segments. Only V-J combinations with frequency above 0.0001, covering 99% to 99.2% of repertoires, were analysed. The TCS score was defined as the ratio of F50 (clonal expansion) to E x V (chaos), calculated using BLOSUM62-based TCRdist between CDR3 peptides within each V-J. Welch's t-statistics and random forest reduced approximately 520 V-J features to fewer than 15, which were used in a naive Bayes classifier (R e1071). The public sequencing data were trimmed at Q25 with fastp and processed into clonotypes with MiXCR by TCRdb, which kept only in-frame beta chains. Rows are unified per CDR3 protein, each entry keeping the most common DNA and genes. The V and J calls follow TCRdb's processing rather than the paper's. The sample table holds roughly 640,000 distinct CDR3 sequences, of which around 16% were seen once. The biggest ten clones account for roughly 3.3% of the sample.

The sample is drawn from a study of T cells in Graves' hyperthyroidism and ophthalmopathy (dated by TCRdb to between 2018 and 2021). About the full investigation: Peripheral blood samples were taken at initial diagnosis, before any treatment was given. For training and testing, the 110 or so patients in the discovery cohort were randomly divided in a 7:3 ratio. Prospective prediction of ophthalmopathy was tested in an independent validation cohort of fewer than 20 hyperthyroidism patients and some 17 patients who later progressed to ophthalmopathy. A discovery cohort of roughly 96 patients, about 40 with Graves' ophthalmopathy and more than 55 with stable Graves' hyperthyroidism, was used to find distinguishing TCR V-J signatures. In addition, the study compared T-cell repertoires in thyroid tissue and in blood from roughly 6 Graves' hyperthyroidism patients. The paper reports TCR Vbeta CDR3 sequencing of some 140 peripheral blood samples: around 45 ophthalmopathy, fewer than 80 hyperthyroidism and around 17 progressor patients. After sampling, hyperthyroidism patients received methimazole starting at 30 mg daily, and ophthalmopathy patients received high-dose intravenous methylprednisolone.

Broader findings and caveats from the paper: A 13 V-J signature model separated ophthalmopathy from stable hyperthyroidism, with around 88% sensitivity and roughly 82% specificity in cross-validation and 80%/75% in testing. In validation, the model predicted progression to ophthalmopathy with 60% to 71% sensitivity and roughly 72% specificity, a median of 6.5 months before onset. Most expanded thyroid clonotypes (frequency above 0.001) were also detected in blood, a finding suggesting that blood repertoires may reflect thyroid immune responses. Sample size was not statistically predetermined, and blinding of investigators to group allocation was not performed.

Specimen: blood. The source of this sequence is a woman in her 40s with Graves' ophthalmopathy. The sequence is built from TRBV2 and TRBJ2-5, with TRBD1 as a weak D call on 6 bases. The nucleotide sequence is TGTGCCAGCAGTCGAGGGGGAGCGACGGCCCTGAGTGCGTACTTC. Its product reads: CASSRGGATALSAYF.